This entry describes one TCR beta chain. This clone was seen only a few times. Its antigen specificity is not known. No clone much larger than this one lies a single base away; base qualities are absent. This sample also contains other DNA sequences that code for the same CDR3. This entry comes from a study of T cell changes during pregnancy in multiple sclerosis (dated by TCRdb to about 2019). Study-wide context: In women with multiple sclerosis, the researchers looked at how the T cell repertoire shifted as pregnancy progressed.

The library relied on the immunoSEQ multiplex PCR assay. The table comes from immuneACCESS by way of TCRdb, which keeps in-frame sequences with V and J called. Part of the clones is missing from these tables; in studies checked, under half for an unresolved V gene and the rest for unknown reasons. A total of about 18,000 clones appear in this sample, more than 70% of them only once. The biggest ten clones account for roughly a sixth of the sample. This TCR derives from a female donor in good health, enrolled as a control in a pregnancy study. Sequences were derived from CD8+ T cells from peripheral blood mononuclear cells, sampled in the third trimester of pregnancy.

This receptor has the CDR3 CASSIWDTSNQPQHF. The bases read TGTGCCAGTAGTATTTGGGACACTAGCAATCAGCCCCAGCATTTT. The rearranged segments are TRBV19 and TRBJ1-5; the D gene is perhaps TRBD1, on 6 matching bases. The germline ends are 9 bases apart after V is trimmed by 3 bases and J by 0 bases. The germline V gene (reference sequence) yields LNHDA for CDR1 and SQIVND for CDR2. Including cysteine and phenylalanine, the CDR3 has 15 amino acids. Here the CDR3 DNA is all that survives: 45 bases in frame from base 1.